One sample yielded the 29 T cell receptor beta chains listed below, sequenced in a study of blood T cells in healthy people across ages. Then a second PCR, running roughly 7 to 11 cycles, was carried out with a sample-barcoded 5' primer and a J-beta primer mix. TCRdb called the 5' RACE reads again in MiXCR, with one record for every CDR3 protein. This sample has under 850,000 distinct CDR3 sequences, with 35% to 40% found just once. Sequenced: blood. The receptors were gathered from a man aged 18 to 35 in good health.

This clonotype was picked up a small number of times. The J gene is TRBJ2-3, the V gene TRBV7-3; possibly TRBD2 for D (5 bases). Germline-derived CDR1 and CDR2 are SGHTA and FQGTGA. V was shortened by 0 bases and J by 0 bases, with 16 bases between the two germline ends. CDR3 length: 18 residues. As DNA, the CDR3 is TGTGCCAGCAGCTTAACATTTTCGGGGAAGACTAGCACAGATACGCAGTATTTT. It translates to CASSLTFSGKTSTDTQYF.

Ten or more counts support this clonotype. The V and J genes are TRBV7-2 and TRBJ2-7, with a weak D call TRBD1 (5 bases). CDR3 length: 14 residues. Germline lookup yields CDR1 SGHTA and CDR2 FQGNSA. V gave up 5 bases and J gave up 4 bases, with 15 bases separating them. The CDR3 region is CASSLGANSYEQYF. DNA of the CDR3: TGTGCCAGCAGCCTAGGGGCCAACTCGTACGAGCAGTACTTC.

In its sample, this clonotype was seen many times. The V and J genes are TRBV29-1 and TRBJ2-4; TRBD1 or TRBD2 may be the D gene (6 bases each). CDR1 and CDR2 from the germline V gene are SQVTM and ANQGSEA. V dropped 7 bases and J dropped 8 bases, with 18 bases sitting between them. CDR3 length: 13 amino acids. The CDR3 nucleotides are TGCAGCGCCCTCCGGGGGCCGAGGGACATTCAGTACTTC. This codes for CSALRGPRDIQYF. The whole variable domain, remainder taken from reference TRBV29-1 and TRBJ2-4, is SAVISQKPSRDICQRGTSLTIQCQVDSQVTMMFWYRQQPGQSLTLIATANQGSEATYESGFVIDKFPISRPNLTFSTLTVSNMSPEDSSIYLCSALRGPRDIQYFGAGTRLSVL.

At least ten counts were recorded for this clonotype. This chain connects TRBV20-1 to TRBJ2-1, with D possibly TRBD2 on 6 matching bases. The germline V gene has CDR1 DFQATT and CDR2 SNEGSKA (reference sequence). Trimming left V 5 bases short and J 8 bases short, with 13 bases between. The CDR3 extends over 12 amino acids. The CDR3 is CSAERGSDEQFF. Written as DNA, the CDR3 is TGCAGTGCTGAACGGGGGAGCGATGAGCAGTTCTTC.

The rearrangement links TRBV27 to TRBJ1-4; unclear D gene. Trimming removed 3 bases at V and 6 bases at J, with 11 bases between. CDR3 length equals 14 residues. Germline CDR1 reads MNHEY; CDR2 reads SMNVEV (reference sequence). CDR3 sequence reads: CASSLRAGDEKLFF. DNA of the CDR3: TGTGCCAGCAGTTTGAGGGCAGGAGATGAAAAACTGTTTTTT.

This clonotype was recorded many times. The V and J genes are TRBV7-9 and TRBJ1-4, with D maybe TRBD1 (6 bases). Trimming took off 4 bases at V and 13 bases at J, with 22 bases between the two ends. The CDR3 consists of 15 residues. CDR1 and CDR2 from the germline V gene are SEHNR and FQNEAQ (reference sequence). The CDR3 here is CASSSTQRGTRRLFF. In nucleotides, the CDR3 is TGTGCCAGCAGCTCCACCCAGAGGGGGACAAGGAGACTGTTTTTT.

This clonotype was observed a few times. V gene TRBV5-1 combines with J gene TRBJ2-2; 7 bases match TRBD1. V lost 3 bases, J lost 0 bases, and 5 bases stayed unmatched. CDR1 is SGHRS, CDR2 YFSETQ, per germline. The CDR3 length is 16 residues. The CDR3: CASSSDRRANTGELFF. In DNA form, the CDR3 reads TGCGCCAGCAGCTCGGACAGGCGAGCGAACACCGGGGAGCTGTTTTTT.

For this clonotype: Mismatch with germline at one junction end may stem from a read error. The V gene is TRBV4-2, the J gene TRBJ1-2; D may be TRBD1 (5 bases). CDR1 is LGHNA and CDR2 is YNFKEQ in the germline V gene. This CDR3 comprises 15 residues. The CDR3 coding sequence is TGTGTCAGCAGCCAAGACGCGGCCAGGGACTATGGCTACACCTTC. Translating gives CVSSQDAARDYGYTF.

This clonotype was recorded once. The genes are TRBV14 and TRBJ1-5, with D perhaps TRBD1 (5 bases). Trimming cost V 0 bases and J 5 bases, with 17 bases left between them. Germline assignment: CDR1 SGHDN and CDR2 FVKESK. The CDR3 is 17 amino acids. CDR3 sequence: CASSQDTRRGQDQPQHF. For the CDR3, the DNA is TGTGCCAGCAGCCAAGACACCCGGAGGGGCCAGGATCAGCCCCAGCATTTT. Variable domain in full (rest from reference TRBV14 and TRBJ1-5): EAGVTQFPSHSVIEKGQTVTLRCDPISGHDNLYWYRRVMGKEIKFLLHFVKESKQDESGMPNNRFLAERTGGTYSTLKVQPAELEDSGVYFCASSQDTRRGQDQPQHFGDGTRLSIL.

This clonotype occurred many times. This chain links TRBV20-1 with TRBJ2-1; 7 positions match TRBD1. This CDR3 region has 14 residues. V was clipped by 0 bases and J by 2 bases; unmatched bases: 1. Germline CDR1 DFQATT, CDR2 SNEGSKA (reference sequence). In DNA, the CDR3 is TGCAGTGCTAGAGAAGGGGGCCCCTACAATGAGCAGTTCTTC. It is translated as CSAREGGPYNEQFF.

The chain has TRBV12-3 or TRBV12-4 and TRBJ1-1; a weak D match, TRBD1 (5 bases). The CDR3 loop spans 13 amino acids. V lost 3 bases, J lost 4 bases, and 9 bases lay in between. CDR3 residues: CASSFETATEAFF. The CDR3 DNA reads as TGTGCCAGCAGTTTTGAGACAGCCACTGAAGCTTTCTTT.

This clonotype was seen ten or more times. This CDR3 reads CAISQQDYEQYF. The CDR3 DNA is TGTGCCATCAGTCAGCAGGACTACGAGCAGTACTTC. The gene calls are TRBV10-3 and TRBJ2-7, with D unclear. Trimming pared 5 bases from V and 3 bases from J, leaving 8 bases between. The CDR3 is made up of 12 amino acids. Germline V gene lookup returns CDR1 ENHRY and CDR2 SYGVKD.

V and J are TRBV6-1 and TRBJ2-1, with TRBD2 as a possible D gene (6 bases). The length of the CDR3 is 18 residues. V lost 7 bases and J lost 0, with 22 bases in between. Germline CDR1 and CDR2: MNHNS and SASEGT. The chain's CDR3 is CASTARIRGSTSYNEQFF. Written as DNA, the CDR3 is TGTGCCAGCACCGCACGGATCCGGGGGTCCACCTCCTACAATGAGCAGTTCTTC.

The CDR3 spells CASARGGTEAFF. The CDR3 coding sequence is TGTGCTAGTGCTCGAGGGGGCACTGAAGCTTTCTTT. The rearrangement uses TRBV12-5 and TRBJ1-1; possibly TRBD1 for D (6 bases). The germline gives CDR1 LGHNT, CDR2 FRNRAP. This CDR3 has 12 amino acids. Between the trimmed V and J ends, which lost 7 bases and 4 bases, there was a span of 10 bases.

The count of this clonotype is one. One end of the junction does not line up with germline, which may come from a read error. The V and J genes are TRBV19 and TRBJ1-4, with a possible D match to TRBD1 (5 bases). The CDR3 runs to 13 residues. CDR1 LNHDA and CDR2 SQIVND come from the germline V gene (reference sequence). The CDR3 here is CAGSISRDEKLFF. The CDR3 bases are TGTGCCGGTAGTATCTCCAGGGATGAAAAACTGTTTTTT.

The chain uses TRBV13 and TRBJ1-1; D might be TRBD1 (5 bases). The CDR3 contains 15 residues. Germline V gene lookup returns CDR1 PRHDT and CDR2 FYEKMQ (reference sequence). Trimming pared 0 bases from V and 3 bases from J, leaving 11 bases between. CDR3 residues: CASSLGGGADTEAFF. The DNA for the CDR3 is TGTGCCAGCAGCTTAGGCGGCGGGGCCGACACTGAAGCTTTCTTT.

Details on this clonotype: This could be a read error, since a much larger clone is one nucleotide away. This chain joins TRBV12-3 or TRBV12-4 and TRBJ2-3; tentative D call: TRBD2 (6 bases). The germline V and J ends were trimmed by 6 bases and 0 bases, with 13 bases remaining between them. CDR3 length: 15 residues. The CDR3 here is CASSPASESTDTQYF. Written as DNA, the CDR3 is TGTGCCAGCAGCCCGGCTAGCGAGAGCACAGATACGCAGTATTTT.

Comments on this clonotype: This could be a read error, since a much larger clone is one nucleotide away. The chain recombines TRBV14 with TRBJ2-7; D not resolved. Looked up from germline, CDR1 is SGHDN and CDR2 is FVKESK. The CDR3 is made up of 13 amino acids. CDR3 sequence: CACSPSYDYEQYF. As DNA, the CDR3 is TGTGCCTGCAGCCCAAGTTACGACTACGAGCAGTACTTC.

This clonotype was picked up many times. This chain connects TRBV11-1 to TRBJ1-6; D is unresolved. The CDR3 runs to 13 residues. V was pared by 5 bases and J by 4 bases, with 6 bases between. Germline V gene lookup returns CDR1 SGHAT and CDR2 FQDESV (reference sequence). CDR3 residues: CASSRQYNSPLHF. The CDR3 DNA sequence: TGTGCCAGCAGCCGCCAATATAATTCACCCCTCCACTTT. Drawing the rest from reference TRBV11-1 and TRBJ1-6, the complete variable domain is EAEVAQSPRYKITEKSQAVAFWCDPISGHATLYWYRQILGQGPELLVQFQDESVVDDSQLPKDRFSAERLKGVDSTLKIQPAELGDSAMYLCASSRQYNSPLHFGNGTRLTVT.

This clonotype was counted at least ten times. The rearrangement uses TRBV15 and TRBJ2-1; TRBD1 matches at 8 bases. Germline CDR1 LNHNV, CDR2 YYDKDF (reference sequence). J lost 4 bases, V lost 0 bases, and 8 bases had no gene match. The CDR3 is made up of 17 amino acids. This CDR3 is CATSRDLGQGAYNEQFF. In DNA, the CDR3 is TGTGCCACCAGCAGAGATCTTGGTCAGGGGGCTTACAATGAGCAGTTCTTC.

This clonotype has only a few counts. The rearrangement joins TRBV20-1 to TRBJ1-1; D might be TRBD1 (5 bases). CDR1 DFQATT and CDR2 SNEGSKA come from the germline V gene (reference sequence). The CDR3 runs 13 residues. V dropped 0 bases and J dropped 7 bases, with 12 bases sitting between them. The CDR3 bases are TGCAGTGCTAGAGATACGGGGCGGGGTGAAGCTTTCTTT. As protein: CSARDTGRGEAFF.

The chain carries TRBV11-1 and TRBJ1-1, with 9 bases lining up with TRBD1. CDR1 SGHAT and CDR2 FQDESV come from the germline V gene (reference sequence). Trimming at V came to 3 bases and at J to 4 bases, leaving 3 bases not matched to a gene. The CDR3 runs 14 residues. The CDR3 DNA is TGTGCCAGCAGCTTTGACAGGGGGAGCACTGAAGCTTTCTTT. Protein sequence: CASSFDRGSTEAFF.

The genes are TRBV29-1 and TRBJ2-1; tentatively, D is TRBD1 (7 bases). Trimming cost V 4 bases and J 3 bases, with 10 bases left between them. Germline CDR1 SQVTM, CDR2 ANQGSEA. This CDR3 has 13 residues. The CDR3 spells CSVGQGGYNEQFF. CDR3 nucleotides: TGCAGCGTTGGACAGGGAGGCTACAATGAGCAGTTCTTC.

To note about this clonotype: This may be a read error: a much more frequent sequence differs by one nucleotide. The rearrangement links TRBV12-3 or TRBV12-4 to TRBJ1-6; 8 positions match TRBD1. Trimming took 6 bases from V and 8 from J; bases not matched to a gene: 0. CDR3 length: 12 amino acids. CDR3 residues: CASRDRDSPLHF. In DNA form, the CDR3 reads TGTGCCAGCAGGGACAGGGATTCACCCCTCCACTTT.

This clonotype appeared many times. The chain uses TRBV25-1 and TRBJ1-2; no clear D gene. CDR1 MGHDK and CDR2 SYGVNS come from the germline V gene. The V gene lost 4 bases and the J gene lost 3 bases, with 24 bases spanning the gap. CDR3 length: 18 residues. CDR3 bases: TGTGCCAGCAGTGCTCTTTCGAATCATTTCGGCACTCACTATGGCTACACCTTC. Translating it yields CASSALSNHFGTHYGYTF.

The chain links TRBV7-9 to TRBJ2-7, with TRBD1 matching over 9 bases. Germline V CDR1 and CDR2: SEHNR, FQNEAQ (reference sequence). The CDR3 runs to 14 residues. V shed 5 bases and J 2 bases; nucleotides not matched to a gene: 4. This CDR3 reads CASSDRTGAYEQYF. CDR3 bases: TGTGCCAGCAGCGACCGGACAGGGGCCTACGAGCAGTACTTC. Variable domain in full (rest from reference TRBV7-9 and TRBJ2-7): DTGVSQNPRHKITKRGQNVTFRCDPISEHNRLYWYRQTLGQGPEFLTYFQNEAQLEKSRLLSDRFSAERPKGSFSTLEIQRTEQGDSAMYLCASSDRTGAYEQYFGPGTRLTVT.

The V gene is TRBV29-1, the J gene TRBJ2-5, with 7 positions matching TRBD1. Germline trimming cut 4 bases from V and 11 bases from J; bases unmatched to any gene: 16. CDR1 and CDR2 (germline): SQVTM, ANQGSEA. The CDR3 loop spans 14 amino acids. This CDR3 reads CSVGRQGVYNEQYF. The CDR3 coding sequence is TGCAGCGTTGGGCGGCAGGGGGTCTACAATGAGCAGTACTTC.

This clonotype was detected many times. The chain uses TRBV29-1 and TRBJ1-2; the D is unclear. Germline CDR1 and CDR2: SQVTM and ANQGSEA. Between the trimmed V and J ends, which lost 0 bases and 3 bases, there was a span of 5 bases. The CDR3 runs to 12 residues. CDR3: CSVEDYDYGYTF. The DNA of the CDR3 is TGCAGCGTTGAAGATTACGACTATGGCTACACCTTC.

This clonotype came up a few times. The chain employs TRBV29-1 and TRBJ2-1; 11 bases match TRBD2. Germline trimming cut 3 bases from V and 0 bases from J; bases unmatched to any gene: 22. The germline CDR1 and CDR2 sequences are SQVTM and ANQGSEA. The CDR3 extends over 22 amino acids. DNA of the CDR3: TGCAGCGTTGATGGATGGGAACTAGCGGGGGAACAACGAATGAGCTCCTACAATGAGCAGTTCTTC. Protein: CSVDGWELAGEQRMSSYNEQFF.